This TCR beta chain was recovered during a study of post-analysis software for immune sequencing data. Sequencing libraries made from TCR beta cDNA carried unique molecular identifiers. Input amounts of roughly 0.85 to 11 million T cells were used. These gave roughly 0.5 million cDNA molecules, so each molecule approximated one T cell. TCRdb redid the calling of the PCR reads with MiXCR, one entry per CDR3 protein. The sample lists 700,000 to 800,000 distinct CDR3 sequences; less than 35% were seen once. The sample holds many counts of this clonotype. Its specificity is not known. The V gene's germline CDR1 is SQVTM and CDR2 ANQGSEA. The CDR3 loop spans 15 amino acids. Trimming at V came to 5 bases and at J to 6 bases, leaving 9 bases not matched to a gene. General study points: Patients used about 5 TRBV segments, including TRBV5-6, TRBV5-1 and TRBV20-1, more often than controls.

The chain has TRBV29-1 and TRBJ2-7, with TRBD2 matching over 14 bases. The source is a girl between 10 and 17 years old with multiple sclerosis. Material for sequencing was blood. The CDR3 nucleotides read TGCAGCGTTCAGAGGGGACTAGCGGGAGCTAGCGAGCAGTACTTC. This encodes CSVQRGLAGASEQYF.